Below, 13 T cell receptor beta chains from the same sample are listed, as sequenced in a study of Tregs in tolerant kidney transplant recipients. Sequencing was performed with immunoSEQ multiplex PCR; in TCRdb, only in-frame clones are kept and a portion is missing. This sample yields roughly 80,000 clones, of which approximately 98% are seen a single time; roughly 0.6% belongs to the top ten. The starting material was CD4+ T cells from blood, obtained before the transplant. All receptors derive from a human donor who received a combined kidney and bone marrow transplant.

V is TRBV30 and J is TRBJ1-2; D perhaps matches TRBD1 (5 bases). Per germline, CDR1 GTSNPN and CDR2 SVGIG (reference sequence). This CDR3 has 12 residues. With 1 base removed from V and 7 bases from J, the gap between germline ends came to 10 bases. CDR3 DNA sequence: TGTGCCTGGAGTGGGGGAGGGGCTGGCTACACCTTC. Its protein product is CAWSGGGAGYTF.

The gene calls are TRBV5-1 and TRBJ1-2; a weak D match, TRBD1 (6 bases). Looked up from germline, CDR1 is SGHRS and CDR2 is YFSETQ. V was clipped by 0 bases and J by 5 bases, with 11 bases between them. CDR3 length equals 14 residues. In nucleotides, the CDR3 is TGCGCCAGCAGCTTGGAGGACAGCTTTTATGGCTACACCTTC. As protein: CASSLEDSFYGYTF. Full variable domain (outside the CDR3, taken from reference TRBV5-1 and TRBJ1-2): KAGVTQTPRYLIKTRGQQVTLSCSPISGHRSVSWYQQTPGQGLQFLFEYFSETQRNKGNFPGRFSGRQFSNSRSEMNVSTLELGDSALYLCASSLEDSFYGYTFGSGTRLTVV.

The chain couples TRBV19 to TRBJ2-3; TRBD2 matches at 12 bases. The CDR3 is 20 residues long. Germline V CDR1 and CDR2: LNHDA, SQIVND (reference sequence). The junction had 13 bases not matched to a gene; V was cut back by 3 bases and J by 0 bases. CDR3 sequence (DNA): TGTGCCAGTAGTATTGGACTAGCGGGGCGCATTTCGACTAGCACAGATACGCAGTATTTT. This encodes CASSIGLAGRISTSTDTQYF.

This clone was seen more than once but under ten times. This chain uses TRBV5-4 with TRBJ1-2, with D possibly matching TRBD1 (5 bases). The length of the CDR3 is 13 residues. Per the germline V gene, CDR1 is SGHNT and CDR2 is YYREEE (reference sequence). Trimming removed 0 bases at V and 8 bases at J, with 11 bases between. The CDR3 protein is CASSLVAGNGYTF. The CDR3 DNA is TGTGCCAGCAGCTTGGTGGCAGGGAACGGCTACACCTTC.

The chain couples TRBV7-2 to TRBJ2-7, with a possible D match to TRBD1 (5 bases). V was shortened by 5 bases and J by 9 bases, with 20 bases between the two germline ends. CDR1 SGHTA and CDR2 FQGNSA come from the germline V gene. The CDR3 sequence is 14 residues long. CDR3 nucleotides: TGTGCCAGCAGCAGCCTGGCAGGGCAGGTTGGGCAGTACTTC. It yields the protein CASSSLAGQVGQYF.

The chain couples TRBV2 to TRBJ1-5, with D uncertain. Germline V lookup: CDR1 SNHLY, CDR2 FYNNEI. The CDR3 is made up of 12 amino acids. The V end lost 8 bases, the J end lost 0 bases, and 5 bases lay between the germline ends. CDR3 sequence: CASCYSNQPQHF. In DNA form, the CDR3 reads TGTGCCAGCTGTTATAGCAATCAGCCCCAGCATTTT.

This chain links TRBV7-8 with TRBJ2-7; TRBD1 agrees at 8 bases. The CDR3 runs 18 residues. Germline values: CDR1 SGHVS, CDR2 FQNEAQ. V was pared by 4 bases and J by 0 bases, with 14 bases of the junction left unmatched. The CDR3 loop reads CASSSTGVGTVSSYEQYF. The DNA for the CDR3 is TGTGCCAGCAGCTCGACAGGGGTTGGAACGGTATCCTCCTACGAGCAGTACTTC.

V and J are TRBV20-1 and TRBJ1-1; D gene unclear. This CDR3 contains 11 residues. Germline CDR1 and CDR2: DFQATT and SNEGSKA (reference sequence). V lost 6 bases, J lost 0 bases, and 5 bases lay in between. This chain's CDR3 is CSAPVNTEAFF. The CDR3 DNA is TGCAGTGCCCCAGTGAACACTGAAGCTTTCTTT.

The chain couples TRBV2 to TRBJ2-1, with TRBD2 matching 11 bases. V was pared by 3 bases and J by 0 bases, with 4 bases of the junction left unmatched. The CDR3 is made up of 17 amino acids. Germline V gene sequence: CDR1 SNHLY, CDR2 FYNNEI. The CDR3 region is CASSDASGGSSYNEQFF. CDR3 coding DNA: TGTGCCAGCAGTGATGCTAGCGGGGGGAGCTCCTACAATGAGCAGTTCTTC.

The chain links TRBV5-6 to TRBJ2-7, with D perhaps TRBD1 (5 bases). The CDR3 has 13 residues. Per germline, CDR1 SGHDT and CDR2 YYEEEE. V dropped 4 bases and J dropped 3 bases, with 11 bases sitting between them. Here the CDR3 reads CASSPRQIYEQYF. The CDR3 DNA is TGTGCCAGCAGCCCCCGACAGATCTACGAGCAGTACTTC. Full variable domain (remainder filled in from reference TRBV5-6 and TRBJ2-7): DAGVTQSPTHLIKTRGQQVTLRCSPKSGHDTVSWYQQALGQGPQFIFQYYEEEERQRGNFPDRFSGHQFPNYSSELNVNALLLGDSALYLCASSPRQIYEQYFGPGTRLTVT.

The chain recombines TRBV6-6 with TRBJ1-5, with a weak D call TRBD1 (5 bases). Germline V CDR1 and CDR2: MNHNY, SVGAGI (reference sequence). The CDR3 runs to 16 residues. Trimming took 0 bases from V and 1 from J, leaving 10 bases between them. The DNA of the CDR3 is TGTGCCAGCAGTTACTCGCTCAGGGTAAGCAATCAGCCCCAGCATTTT. Translation: CASSYSLRVSNQPQHF.

The chain joins TRBV5-1 to TRBJ2-5; a weak D match, TRBD1 (6 bases). The CDR3 contains 14 residues. CDR1 and CDR2 (germline): SGHRS, YFSETQ. V lost 6 bases and J lost 5, with 17 bases in between. For the CDR3, the DNA is TGCGCCAGCAAACGCCAACAGGGCTTGGAGACCCAGTACTTC. This codes for CASKRQQGLETQYF.

This clone was detected only once. The rearrangement joins TRBV29-1 to TRBJ2-5, with D maybe TRBD1 (6 bases). With 3 bases removed from V and 9 bases from J, the gap between germline ends came to 23 bases. Germline V lookup: CDR1 SQVTM, CDR2 ANQGSEA. CDR3 length: 15 amino acids. CDR3 residues: CSVERLGAASGAQYF. CDR3 nucleotide sequence: TGCAGCGTTGAGCGGTTAGGTGCGGCTTCAGGGGCCCAGTACTTC.